The entry below describes one T cell receptor (beta chain). The sample belongs to a study of blood T cell repertoires in COVID-19. Study overall: There were acute and convalescent COVID-19 samples, and they came from the United States, Italy and Spain. T cells, B-cell-depleted T cells, or PBMCs provided the cDNA or gDNA that served as material.

The length of the CDR3 is 15 residues. V gave up 6 bases and J gave up 0 bases; unmatched junction bases: 4. Germline lookup yields CDR1 KGHSH and CDR2 LQKENI. Per the original methods: The assay estimated nucleated cells by amplifying reference gene primers. The assay was immunoSEQ multiplex PCR, and TCRdb's table has in-frame clones only and misses some. For V, J and clone size, that table is used; D and trimming come from the DNA. The table includes approximately 300,000 clones, around 88% detected once. The receptor comes from a woman in her fifties or sixties with acute or convalescent COVID-19. The chain couples TRBV18 to TRBJ2-1; TRBD2 aligns across 8 bases. Sequencing input: peripheral blood. Here the CDR3 reads CASSSGTSSYNEQFF. In DNA form, the CDR3 reads TGTGCCAGCTCCTCCGGGACTAGCTCCTACAATGAGCAGTTCTTC.